This T cell receptor beta chain originates from a study of blood T cell repertoires in COVID-19 (TCRdb year 2020). Study-level background: The collaborator samples originated in the United States, Italy and Spain and spanned the acute and convalescent phases of COVID-19. The dataset comprised deeply sampled blood TCRbeta repertoires from subjects exposed to, actively infected with, or recovered from COVID-19. The samples were drawn from the first 160 participants of the ongoing ImmuneRACE study and from over a thousand subjects provided by 6 global collaborators. The repertoires were made available in a free public database intended to serve as a resource for research on the immune response to SARS-CoV-2. Where available, HLA class I and class II types were obtained from metadata supplied by the sample provider rather than from assay-based typing. Nearly every sample came with metadata listing a de-identified subject ID, COVID-19 status, age in years and sex. The material from the prospective study consisted of cDNA or gDNA derived from T cells, B-cell-depleted T cells, or PBMCs.

Study-wide findings and limitations: How much clinical and demographic metadata was included differed by source and by participant, and the metadata was provided uncurated.

Remarks on this clone: This clone's antigen is unknown. No much larger clone is present one base from it, and per-base qualities are unavailable.

The CDR3, from cysteine to phenylalanine, totals 14 residues. Only CDR3 DNA remains: 42 bases, in frame from the first base. CDR1 is given as MDHEN and CDR2 as SYDVKM, both from the germline V gene. Trimming accounts for 5 bases at V and 4 bases at J, while the number of junction bases matched to no gene is 2. TCRbeta CDR3 regions were amplified from genomic DNA using the immunoSEQ Assay, a bias-controlled multiplex PCR. The authors' analysis ran thus. The number of nucleated cells in each sample was estimated from the amplification of reference gene primers within the assay. Sequence reads were collapsed and filtered to measure the absolute abundance of every unique TCRbeta CDR3 rearrangement. For each sample, productive Simpson clonality was calculated as the square root of Simpson's diversity index across productive rearrangements. In its TCRdb copy, this immuneACCESS table keeps in-frame sequences only and misses some clones. Where compared with another copy, unresolved V genes explain less than half of these, and the others have no known cause. That table is the source of V, J and clone size, and D and trimming were worked out from the DNA. Recorded for this sample are about 200,000 clones; 80% to 90% of them occurred a single time. Jointly, the top ten make up roughly 3.8% of the sample.

Participants in the prospective study were enrolled through a virtual design, were aged roughly 18 to 90 years, and lived in 24 United States geographic areas. In the prospective study, participants were assigned to cohorts based on the clinical history participants reported in a screening survey and a study questionnaire. Mobile phlebotomists in the prospective study collected whole blood, serum and a nasopharyngeal or oropharyngeal swab from every participant. Prospective study participants could optionally give additional blood draws and questionnaires over an approximately two-month period. Prospective study blood samples were shipped either frozen or at room temperature before DNA extraction.

Sequencing used PBMCs or T cells enriched from blood (not recorded which). The source of this sequence is a woman aged 40 to 50 with acute COVID-19. The chain employs TRBV28 and TRBJ2-5; TRBD2 agrees with 12 junctional bases. CDR3 region: CASSASGRGETQYF. The DNA sequence is as follows: TGTGCCAGCAGTGCTAGCGGGAGGGGAGAGACCCAGTACTTC.